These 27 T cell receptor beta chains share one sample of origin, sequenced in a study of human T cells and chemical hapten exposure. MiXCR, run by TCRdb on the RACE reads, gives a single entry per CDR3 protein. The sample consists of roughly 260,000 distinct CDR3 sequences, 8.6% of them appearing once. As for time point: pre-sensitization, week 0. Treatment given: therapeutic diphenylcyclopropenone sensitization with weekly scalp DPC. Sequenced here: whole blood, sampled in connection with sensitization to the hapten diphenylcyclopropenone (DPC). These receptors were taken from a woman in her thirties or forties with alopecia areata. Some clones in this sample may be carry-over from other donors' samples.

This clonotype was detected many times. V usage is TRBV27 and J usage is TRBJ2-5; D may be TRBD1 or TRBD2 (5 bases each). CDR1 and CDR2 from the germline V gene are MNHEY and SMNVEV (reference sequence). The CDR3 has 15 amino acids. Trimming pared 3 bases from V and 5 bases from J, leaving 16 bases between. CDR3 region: CASSFAGTLGETQYF. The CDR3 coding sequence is TGTGCCAGCAGTTTCGCCGGGACCTTAGGCGAGACCCAGTACTTC.

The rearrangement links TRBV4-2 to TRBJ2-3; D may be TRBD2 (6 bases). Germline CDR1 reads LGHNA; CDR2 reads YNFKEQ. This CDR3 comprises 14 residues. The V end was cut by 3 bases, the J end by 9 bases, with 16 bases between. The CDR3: CASSQGGEAGTQYF. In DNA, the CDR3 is TGTGCCAGCAGCCAGGGTGGGGAGGCCGGCACGCAGTATTTT.

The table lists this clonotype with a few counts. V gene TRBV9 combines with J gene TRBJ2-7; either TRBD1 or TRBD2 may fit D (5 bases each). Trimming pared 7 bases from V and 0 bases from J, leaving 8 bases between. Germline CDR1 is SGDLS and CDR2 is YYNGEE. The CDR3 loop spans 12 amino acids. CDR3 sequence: CASGDHSYEQYF. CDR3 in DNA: TGTGCCAGCGGGGACCACTCCTACGAGCAGTACTTC.

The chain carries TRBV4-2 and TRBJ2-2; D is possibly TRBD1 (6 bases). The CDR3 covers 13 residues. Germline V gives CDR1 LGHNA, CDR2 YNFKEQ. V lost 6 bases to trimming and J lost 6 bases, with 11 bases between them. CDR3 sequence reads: CASSKQGPGELFF. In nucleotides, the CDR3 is TGTGCCAGCAGTAAACAGGGCCCCGGGGAGCTGTTTTTT.

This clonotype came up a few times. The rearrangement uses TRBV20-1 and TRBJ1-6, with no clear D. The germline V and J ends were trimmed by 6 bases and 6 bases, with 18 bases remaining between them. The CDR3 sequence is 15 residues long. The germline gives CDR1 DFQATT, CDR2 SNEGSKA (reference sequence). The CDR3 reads CSAPPGATPNSPLHF. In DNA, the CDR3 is TGCAGTGCCCCACCCGGCGCCACACCTAATTCACCCCTCCACTTT.

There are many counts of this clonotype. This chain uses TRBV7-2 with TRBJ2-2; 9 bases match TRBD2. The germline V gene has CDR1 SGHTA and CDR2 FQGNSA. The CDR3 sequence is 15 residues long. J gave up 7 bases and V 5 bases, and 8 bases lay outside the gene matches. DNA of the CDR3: TGTGCCAGCAGCCCCATAGCGGGAGCGGTCGGGGAGCTGTTTTTT. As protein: CASSPIAGAVGELFF.

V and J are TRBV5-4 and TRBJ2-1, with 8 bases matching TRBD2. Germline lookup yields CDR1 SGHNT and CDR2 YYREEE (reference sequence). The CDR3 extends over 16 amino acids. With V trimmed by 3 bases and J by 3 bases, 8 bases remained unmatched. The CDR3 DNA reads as TGTGCCAGCAGCTCACCGTCCGGGACTAGCTACAATGAGCAGTTCTTC. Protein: CASSSPSGTSYNEQFF.

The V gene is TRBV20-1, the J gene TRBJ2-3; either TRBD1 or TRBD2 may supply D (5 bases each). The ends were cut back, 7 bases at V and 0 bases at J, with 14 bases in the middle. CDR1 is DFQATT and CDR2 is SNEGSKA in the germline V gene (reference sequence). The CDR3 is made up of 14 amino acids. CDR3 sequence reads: CSDQGRTSTDTQYF. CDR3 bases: TGCAGTGACCAGGGACGAACTAGCACAGATACGCAGTATTTT.

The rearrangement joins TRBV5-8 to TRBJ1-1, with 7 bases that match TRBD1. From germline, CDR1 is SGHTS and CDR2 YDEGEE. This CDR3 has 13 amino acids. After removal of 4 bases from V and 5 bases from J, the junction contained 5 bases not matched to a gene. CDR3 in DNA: TGTGCCAGCAGCCCCAGGACAGGAACTGAAGCTTTCTTT. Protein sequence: CASSPRTGTEAFF. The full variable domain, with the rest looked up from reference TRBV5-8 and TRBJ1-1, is EAGVTQSPTHLIKTRGQQATLRCSPISGHTSVYWYQQALGLGLQFLLWYDEGEERNRGNFPPRFSGRQFPNYSSELNVNALELEDSALYLCASSPRTGTEAFFGQGTRLTVV.

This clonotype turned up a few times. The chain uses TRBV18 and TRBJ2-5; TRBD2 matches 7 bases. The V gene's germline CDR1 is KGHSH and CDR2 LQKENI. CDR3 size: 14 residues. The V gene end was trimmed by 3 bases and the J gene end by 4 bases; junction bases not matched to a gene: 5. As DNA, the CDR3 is TGTGCCAGCTCACCCCGGGACTACGGAGAGACCCAGTACTTC. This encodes CASSPRDYGETQYF.

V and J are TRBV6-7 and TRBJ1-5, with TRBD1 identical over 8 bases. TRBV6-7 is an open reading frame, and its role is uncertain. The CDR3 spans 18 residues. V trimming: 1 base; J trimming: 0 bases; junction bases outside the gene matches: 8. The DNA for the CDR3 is TGTGCCAGCAGTTACTGCGACAGGGGACACTATAGCAATCAGCCCCAGCATTTT. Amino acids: CASSYCDRGHYSNQPQHF.

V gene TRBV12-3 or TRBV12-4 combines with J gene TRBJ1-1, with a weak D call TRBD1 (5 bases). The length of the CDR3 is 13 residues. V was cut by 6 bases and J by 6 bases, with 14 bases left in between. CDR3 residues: CASSPLQGAEAFF. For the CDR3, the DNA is TGTGCCAGCAGCCCCTTGCAGGGCGCTGAAGCTTTCTTT.

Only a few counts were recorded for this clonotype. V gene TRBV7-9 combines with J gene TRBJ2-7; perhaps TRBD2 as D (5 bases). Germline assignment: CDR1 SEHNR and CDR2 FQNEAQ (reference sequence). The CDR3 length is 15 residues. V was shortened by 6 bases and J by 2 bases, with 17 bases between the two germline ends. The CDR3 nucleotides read TGTGCCAGCAGACCCGCCGGGGTGGTAGCCTACGAGCAGTACTTC. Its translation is CASRPAGVVAYEQYF.

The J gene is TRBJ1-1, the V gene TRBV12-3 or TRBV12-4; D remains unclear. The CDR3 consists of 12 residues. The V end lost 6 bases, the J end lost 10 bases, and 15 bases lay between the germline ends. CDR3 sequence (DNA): TGTGCCAGCAGGCGCCCCCCGGGGAGAGCTTTCTTT. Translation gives CASRRPPGRAFF.

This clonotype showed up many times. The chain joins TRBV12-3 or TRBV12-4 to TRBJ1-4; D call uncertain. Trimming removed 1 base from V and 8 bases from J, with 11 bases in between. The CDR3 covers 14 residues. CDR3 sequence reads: CASSLVRSGEKLFF. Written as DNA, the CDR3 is TGTGCCAGCAGTTTAGTTCGATCCGGAGAAAAACTGTTTTTT.

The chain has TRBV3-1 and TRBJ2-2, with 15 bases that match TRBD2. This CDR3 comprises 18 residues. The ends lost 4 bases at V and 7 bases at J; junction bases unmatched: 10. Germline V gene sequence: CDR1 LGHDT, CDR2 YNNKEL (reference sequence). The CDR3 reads CASSRHGTSGRLRGELFF. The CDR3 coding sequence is TGTGCCAGCAGCCGACACGGGACTAGCGGGAGGTTGCGCGGGGAGCTGTTTTTT.

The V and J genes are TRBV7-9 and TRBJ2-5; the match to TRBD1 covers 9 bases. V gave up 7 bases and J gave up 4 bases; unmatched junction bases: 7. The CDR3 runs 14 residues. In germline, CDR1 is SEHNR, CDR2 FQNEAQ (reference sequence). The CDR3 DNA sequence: TGTGCCAGCACCCTCATGACAGGGGGAGAGACCCAGTACTTC. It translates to CASTLMTGGETQYF.

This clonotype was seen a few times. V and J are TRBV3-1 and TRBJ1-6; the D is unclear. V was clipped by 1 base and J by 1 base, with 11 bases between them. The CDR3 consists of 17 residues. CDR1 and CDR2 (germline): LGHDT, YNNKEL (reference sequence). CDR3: CASSQGGWGSYNSPLHF. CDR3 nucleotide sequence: TGTGCCAGCAGCCAAGGTGGGTGGGGTTCCTATAATTCACCCCTCCACTTT.

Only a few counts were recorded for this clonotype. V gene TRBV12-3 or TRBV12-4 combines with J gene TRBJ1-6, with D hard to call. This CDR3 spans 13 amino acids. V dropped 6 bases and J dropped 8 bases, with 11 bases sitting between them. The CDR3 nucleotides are TGTGCCAGCAGAACGGGCGTTTATTCACCCCTCCACTTT. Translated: CASRTGVYSPLHF.

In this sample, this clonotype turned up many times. The CDR3 sequence: CASSYADRTGNTIYF. CDR3 in DNA: TGTGCCAGCAGTTACGCGGACCGGACTGGAAACACCATATATTTT. The chain carries TRBV6-6 and TRBJ1-3; D unresolved. V dropped 2 bases and J dropped 2 bases, with 10 bases sitting between them. From germline, CDR1 is MNHNY and CDR2 SVGAGI (reference sequence). The CDR3 totals 15 residues.

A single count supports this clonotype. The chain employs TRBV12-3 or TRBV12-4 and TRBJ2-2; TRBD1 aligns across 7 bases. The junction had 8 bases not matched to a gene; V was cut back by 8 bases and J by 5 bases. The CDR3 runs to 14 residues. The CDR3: CASYRGGATGELFF. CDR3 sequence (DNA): TGTGCCAGCTACCGAGGGGGCGCAACCGGGGAGCTGTTTTTT.

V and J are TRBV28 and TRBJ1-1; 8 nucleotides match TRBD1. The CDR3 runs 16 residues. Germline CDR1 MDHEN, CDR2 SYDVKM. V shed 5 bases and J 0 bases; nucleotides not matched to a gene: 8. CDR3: CASSPADRALNTEAFF. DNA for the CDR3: TGTGCCAGCAGTCCGGCGGACAGGGCATTGAACACTGAAGCTTTCTTT.

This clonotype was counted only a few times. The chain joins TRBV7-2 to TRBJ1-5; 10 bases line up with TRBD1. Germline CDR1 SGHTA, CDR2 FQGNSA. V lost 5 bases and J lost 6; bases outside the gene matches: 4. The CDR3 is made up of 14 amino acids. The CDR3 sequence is CASSLRQGAQPQHF. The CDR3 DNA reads TGTGCCAGCAGCCTCAGACAGGGGGCTCAGCCCCAGCATTTT.

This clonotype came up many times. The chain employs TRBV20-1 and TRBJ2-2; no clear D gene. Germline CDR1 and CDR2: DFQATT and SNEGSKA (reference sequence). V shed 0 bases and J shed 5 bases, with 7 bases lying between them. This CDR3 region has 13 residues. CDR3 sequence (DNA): TGCAGTGCTAGAGATTTTGGGACCGGGGAGCTGTTTTTT. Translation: CSARDFGTGELFF.

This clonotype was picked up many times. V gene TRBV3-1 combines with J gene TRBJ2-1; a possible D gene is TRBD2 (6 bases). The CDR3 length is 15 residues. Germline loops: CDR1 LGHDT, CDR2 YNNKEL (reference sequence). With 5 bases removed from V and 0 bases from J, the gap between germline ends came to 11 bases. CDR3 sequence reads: CASSYAGSSYNEQFF. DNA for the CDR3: TGTGCCAGCAGCTACGCGGGGAGCTCCTACAATGAGCAGTTCTTC.

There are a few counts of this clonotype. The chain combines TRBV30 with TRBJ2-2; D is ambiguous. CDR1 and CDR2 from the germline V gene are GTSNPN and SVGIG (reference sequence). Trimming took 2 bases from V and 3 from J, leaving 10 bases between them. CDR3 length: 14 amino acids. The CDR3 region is CAWSLGAYTGELFF. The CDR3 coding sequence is TGTGCCTGGAGTCTTGGCGCCTACACCGGGGAGCTGTTTTTT.

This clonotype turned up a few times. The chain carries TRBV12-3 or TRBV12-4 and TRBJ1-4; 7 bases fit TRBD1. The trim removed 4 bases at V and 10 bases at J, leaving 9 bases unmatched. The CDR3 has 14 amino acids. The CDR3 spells CASSSTGDRGKLFF. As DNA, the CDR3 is TGTGCCAGCAGTTCAACAGGGGATCGGGGAAAACTGTTTTTT.